A single sample is the source of the 7 T cell receptor beta chains below, sequenced in a study of cytomegalovirus exposure and HLA in healthy donors. In the PCR, 60 Vbeta and 13 Jbeta primers were used. The assay was immunoSEQ multiplex PCR, and TCRdb's table has in-frame clones only and misses some. The table shows 100,000 to 150,000 clones, with about 83% occurring only once. What was sequenced was PBMCs. Source of these receptors: a woman aged 40 to 50 in good health and CMV-seropositive.

The chain carries TRBV7-9 and TRBJ1-2, with D unclear. V gave up 6 bases and J gave up 0 bases, with 17 bases separating them. The length of the CDR3 is 16 residues. Germline values: CDR1 SEHNR, CDR2 FQNEAQ (reference sequence). CDR3 nucleotides: TGTGCCAGCAGGACTGCGGAACTCAGCCCTAACTATGGCTACACCTTC. Protein sequence: CASRTAELSPNYGYTF.

This clone appeared once. The chain combines TRBV9 with TRBJ2-3, with no clear D. The ends were cut back, 3 bases at V and 2 bases at J, with 7 bases in the middle. CDR3 size: 13 residues. CDR1 and CDR2 from the germline V gene are SGDLS and YYNGEE. The CDR3: CASSAGITDTQYF. CDR3 bases: TGTGCCAGCAGCGCAGGAATCACAGATACGCAGTATTTT. The full variable domain, rest sourced from reference TRBV9 and TRBJ2-3, is DSGVTQTPKHLITATGQRVTLRCSPRSGDLSVYWYQQSLDQGLQFLIQYYNGEERAKGNILERFSAQQFPDLHSELNLSSLELGDSALYFCASSAGITDTQYFGPGTRLTVL.

The CDR3 loop is CASSLGTREQYF. The CDR3 DNA reads TGTGCCAGCAGCCTAGGGACACGCGAGCAGTACTTC. This chain connects TRBV5-4 to TRBJ2-7; D possibly corresponds to TRBD1 (6 bases). Germline-derived CDR1 and CDR2 are SGHNT and YYREEE (reference sequence). Trimming took 4 bases from V and 6 from J, leaving 11 bases between them. The CDR3 is made up of 12 amino acids.

This chain links TRBV6-5 with TRBJ2-7, with TRBD1 as a possible D gene (5 bases). Per the germline V gene, CDR1 is MNHEY and CDR2 is SVGAGI. V lost 2 bases to trimming and J lost 2 bases, with 10 bases between them. There are 14 residues in the CDR3. The CDR3, as DNA: TGTGCCAGCAGTTACGGGGCAGGGACCTACGAGCAGTACTTC. It specifies CASSYGAGTYEQYF.

The CDR3 reads CASSLVGTGVLFRDNEQFF. As DNA, the CDR3 is TGCGCCAGCAGCTTGGTAGGGACAGGGGTTTTGTTTAGGGACAATGAGCAGTTCTTC. The chain carries TRBV5-1 and TRBJ2-1; 10 bases agree with TRBD1. The CDR3 runs 19 residues. J lost 5 bases, V lost 0 bases, and 14 bases had no gene match. Per germline, CDR1 SGHRS and CDR2 YFSETQ.

The chain couples TRBV21-1 to TRBJ2-7; the table's D call of TRBD2 was not tested on the DNA. TRBV21-1 is a pseudogene. The CDR3 loop spans 14 amino acids. The CDR3 DNA follows: TGTGCCAGCAGCAAAAGTCGGAGCTCCTACGAGCAGTACTTC. It yields the protein CASSKSRSSYEQYF.

This chain uses TRBV4-1 with TRBJ1-2; D not resolved. The length of the CDR3 is 14 residues. Germline V gives CDR1 MGHRA, CDR2 YSYEKL. The V end lost 0 bases, the J end lost 4 bases, and 9 bases lay between the germline ends. CDR3 loop: CASSQDTGSYGYTF. For the CDR3, the DNA is TGCGCCAGCAGCCAAGATACGGGGAGCTATGGCTACACCTTC.